These 27 T cell receptor beta chains share one sample of origin, sequenced in a study of shared clonotypes between healthy human individuals (dated by TCRdb to 2018 to 2020). The receptor library was made with the immunoSEQ multiplex PCR assay. TCRdb mirrors the immuneACCESS table, restricted to in-frame sequences. Some clones are absent from its copies; in checked studies, under half trace to an unresolved V gene, and the reason for the others is unknown. The sample table contains about 460,000 clones; only one count was recorded for more than 70% of them. The top ten clonotypes cover around 12% of the sample. The sample was PBMCs. The origin of the receptors is a woman between 40 and 50 years old in good health. Some clones in this sample may be carry-over from other donors' samples.

Remarks on this clone: This likely stems from a read error, as it lies one base from a far larger clone. This chain uses TRBV7-9 with TRBJ1-5; no clear D gene. This CDR3 spans 13 amino acids. In germline, CDR1 is SEHNR, CDR2 FQNEAQ (reference sequence). CDR3 in amino acids: CTSSLEANRPQHF. CDR3 DNA: TGTACCAGCAGCTTAGAGGCTAATCGGCCCCAGCATTTT.

A word on this clone: A much larger clone sits a single nucleotide away, making a read error possible. The J gene is TRBJ2-3, the V gene TRBV19; D is uncertain. The germline V and J ends were trimmed by 7 bases and 2 bases, with 16 bases remaining between them. The CDR3 covers 15 residues. Germline assignment: CDR1 LNHDA and CDR2 SQIVND (reference sequence). CDR3 amino acids: CASTESLLTTDTQYF. The CDR3 nucleotides are TGTGCCAGTACAGAGAGCCTCCTTACCACAGATACGCAGTATTTT.

The sample holds many counts of this clone. Additional DNA sequences in this sample encode the identical CDR3. The chain is built from TRBV29-1 and TRBJ1-1; unclear D gene. Deletions cut 4 bases from V and 0 bases from J, with 6 bases between. Looked up from germline, CDR1 is SQVTM and CDR2 is ANQGSEA. The CDR3 is 12 amino acids. In DNA form, the CDR3 reads TGCAGCGTTGCTCCGGTGAACACTGAAGCTTTCTTT. Residues: CSVAPVNTEAFF. Supplemented by reference TRBV29-1 and TRBJ1-1, the full variable domain reads SAVISQKPSRDICQRGTSLTIQCQVDSQVTMMFWYRQQPGQSLTLIATANQGSEATYESGFVIDKFPISRPNLTFSTLTVSNMSPEDSSIYLCSVAPVNTEAFFGQGTRLTVV.

The chain links TRBV5-4 to TRBJ2-7; 10 bases align to TRBD1. J gave up 2 bases and V 4 bases, and 3 bases lay outside the gene matches. This CDR3 contains 14 residues. Germline V gene sequence: CDR1 SGHNT, CDR2 YYREEE (reference sequence). The DNA for the CDR3 is TGTGCCAGCAGCCAAGGACAGGGGGCCTACGAGCAGTACTTC. Amino acid sequence: CASSQGQGAYEQYF.

This clone was seen only a few times. The chain joins TRBV29-1 to TRBJ2-5; D remains unclear. There are 14 residues in the CDR3. Per the germline V gene, CDR1 is SQVTM and CDR2 is ANQGSEA. Between the trimmed V and J ends, which lost 6 bases and 0 bases, there was a span of 14 bases. CDR3 nucleotides: TGCAGCGTCCGAGGTCGCACCAACCAAGAGACCCAGTACTTC. This encodes CSVRGRTNQETQYF.

The chain carries TRBV7-3 and TRBJ2-5; 13 bases map to TRBD2. Germline V gene lookup returns CDR1 SGHTA and CDR2 FQGTGA. CDR3 size: 14 residues. The J segment lost 5 bases and the V segment lost 5 bases, leaving 2 bases of the junction unmatched. CDR3 sequence (DNA): TGTGCCAGCAGCCCGGGACTAGCGGGGGAGACCCAGTACTTC. Translating gives CASSPGLAGETQYF.

As DNA, the CDR3 is TGTGCCAGCAGCACCAAAGGGGGCTGGGGCATGAACACTGAAGCTTTCTTT. Protein: CASSTKGGWGMNTEAFF. V usage is TRBV7-6 and J usage is TRBJ1-1; 7 nucleotides align to TRBD1. Germline V CDR1 and CDR2: SGHVS, FNYEAQ. The CDR3 is 17 amino acids. V shed 5 bases and J 0 bases; nucleotides not matched to a gene: 12.

The chain employs TRBV19 and TRBJ1-5; D not resolved. CDR3 length equals 15 residues. Deletions cut 1 base from V and 6 bases from J, with 13 bases between. The germline V gene has CDR1 LNHDA and CDR2 SQIVND (reference sequence). The CDR3 loop reads CASSIVSNGLQPQHF. DNA for the CDR3: TGTGCCAGTAGTATAGTTTCCAACGGGCTTCAGCCCCAGCATTTT.

This chain joins TRBV7-9 and TRBJ2-5, with unresolved D. The germline V and J ends were trimmed by 5 bases and 4 bases, with 8 bases remaining between them. From germline, CDR1 is SEHNR and CDR2 FQNEAQ (reference sequence). This CDR3 region has 12 residues. CDR3 in DNA: TGTGCCAGCAGCAATACCGGAGAGACCCAGTACTTC. Amino acids: CASSNTGETQYF. Drawing the rest from reference TRBV7-9 and TRBJ2-5, the complete variable domain is DTGVSQNPRHKITKRGQNVTFRCDPISEHNRLYWYRQTLGQGPEFLTYFQNEAQLEKSRLLSDRFSAERPKGSFSTLEIQRTEQGDSAMYLCASSNTGETQYFGPGTRLLVL.

The gene calls are TRBV5-8 and TRBJ2-7, with 11 bases lining up with TRBD2. The CDR3 has 17 amino acids. V dropped 0 bases and J dropped 1; count of bases not matched to a gene: 6. Looked up from germline, CDR1 is SGHTS and CDR2 is YDEGEE. CDR3 bases: TGTGCCAGCAGCTTGGCGCTTCTAGCGGGAGGTTCCTACGAGCAGTACTTC. It specifies CASSLALLAGGSYEQYF. The full variable domain, with the rest looked up from reference TRBV5-8 and TRBJ2-7, is EAGVTQSPTHLIKTRGQQATLRCSPISGHTSVYWYQQALGLGLQFLLWYDEGEERNRGNFPPRFSGRQFPNYSSELNVNALELEDSALYLCASSLALLAGGSYEQYFGPGTRLTVT.

The rearrangement joins TRBV5-1 to TRBJ1-1; 7 positions agree with TRBD1. There are 14 residues in the CDR3. Looked up from germline, CDR1 is SGHRS and CDR2 is YFSETQ. The J segment lost 5 bases and the V segment lost 1 base, leaving 5 bases of the junction unmatched. This chain's CDR3 is CASSLPTGRTEAFF. For the CDR3, the DNA is TGCGCCAGCAGCTTGCCGACAGGGAGGACTGAAGCTTTCTTT.

CDR3 in DNA: TGCAGCGTTCTGCAGGGGGGGAACACCGGGGAGCTGTTTTTT. Amino acids: CSVLQGGNTGELFF. The V gene is TRBV29-1, the J gene TRBJ2-2, with D possibly matching TRBD1 (7 bases). The CDR3 has 14 amino acids. With 5 bases removed from V and 1 base from J, the gap between germline ends came to 11 bases. CDR1 and CDR2 from the germline V gene are SQVTM and ANQGSEA.

In regard to this clone: This sequence may be a read error, since a much larger clone differs from it by one base. The chain employs TRBV7-9 and TRBJ1-2; 9 positions match TRBD1. Germline lookup yields CDR1 SEHNR and CDR2 FQNEAQ (reference sequence). CDR3 size: 12 residues. CDR3 protein: CASSLMDRGYSF. The CDR3 DNA sequence: TGTGCCAGCAGCTTGATGGACAGGGGATACTCCTTC.

This clone has at least ten counts. The V call is TRBV6-5, the J call TRBJ2-2; D possibly corresponds to TRBD1 (6 bases). This CDR3 is 14 amino acids long. Per the germline V gene, CDR1 is MNHEY and CDR2 is SVGAGI. Trimming cost V 10 bases and J 3 bases, with 15 bases left between them. The CDR3 DNA reads TGTGCCACCTCGGAGCAGGGGTACACCGGGGAGCTGTTTTTT. This codes for CATSEQGYTGELFF.

This rearrangement joins TRBV6-5 to TRBJ2-7, with 9 bases fitting TRBD1. CDR3 length: 15 amino acids. V trimming: 5 bases; J trimming: 3 bases; junction bases outside the gene matches: 8. CDR1 is MNHEY and CDR2 is SVGAGI in the germline V gene. CDR3 loop: CASSATGGGGYEQYF. The CDR3 DNA sequence: TGTGCCAGCAGTGCGACAGGGGGAGGTGGCTACGAGCAGTACTTC.

The chain joins TRBV11-2 to TRBJ2-1, with D possibly called TRBD1 or TRBD2 (5 bases each). CDR1 and CDR2 from the germline V gene are SGHAT and FQNNGV. Trimming removed 5 bases at V and 3 bases at J, with 17 bases between. The CDR3 consists of 16 residues. CDR3 bases: TGTGCCAGCAGCCCGGGACGCCTGGTGGACTACAATGAGCAGTTCTTC. Residues: CASSPGRLVDYNEQFF.

The V call is TRBV2, the J call TRBJ2-7; D is perhaps TRBD1 (5 bases). CDR1 is SNHLY, CDR2 FYNNEI, per germline. The CDR3 consists of 14 residues. The V and J ends lost 5 bases and 5 bases respectively, with 16 bases between them. Written as DNA, the CDR3 is TGTGCCAGCAGTTATTCCTGGACACCCCACGAGCAGTACTTC. It encodes CASSYSWTPHEQYF.

The CDR3 DNA sequence: TGTGCCAGCAGCCCCCGGGGAGCGGGAGGATATGTTGAGCAGTTCTTC. As protein: CASSPRGAGGYVEQFF. The chain recombines TRBV9 with TRBJ2-1, with TRBD2 matching 9 bases. This CDR3 is built from 16 residues. J gave up 9 bases and V 4 bases, and 14 bases lay outside the gene matches. Germline V gene data show CDR1 as SGDLS and CDR2 as YYNGEE.

The chain carries TRBV28 and TRBJ2-7; D is undetermined. The CDR3 runs to 13 residues. Trimming stripped 2 bases from V and 3 bases from J, with 8 bases between. Germline loops: CDR1 MDHEN, CDR2 SYDVKM. The CDR3 DNA sequence: TGTGCCAGCAGTTTAGATCGGATCTACGAGCAGTACTTC. It encodes CASSLDRIYEQYF.

In regard to this clone: This could be a read error, since a much larger clone is one nucleotide away. The chain employs TRBV11-2 and TRBJ1-2, with 8 bases that match TRBD1. This CDR3 has 15 amino acids. CDR1 and CDR2 from the germline V gene are SGHAT and FQNNGV. The CDR3 reads CANSLSGTGDYGYTF. CDR3 sequence (DNA): TGTGCCAACAGCTTGTCCGGGACAGGCGATTATGGCTACACCTTC.

This sequence joins TRBV9 and TRBJ1-2, with TRBD1 as a possible D gene (5 bases). V dropped 4 bases and J dropped 3 bases, with 19 bases sitting between them. There are 16 residues in the CDR3. Germline V gene sequence: CDR1 SGDLS, CDR2 YYNGEE. The CDR3 DNA reads as TGTGCCAGCAGCAACCAGGGCCGTCAGGGTTACTATGGCTACACCTTC. Its translation is CASSNQGRQGYYGYTF.

With regard to this clone: It differs at one base from a far larger clone, so likely a read error. The chain carries TRBV29-1 and TRBJ1-5; 9 bases are shared with TRBD1. The V and J ends lost 4 bases and 9 bases, in that order; junction bases with no gene match: 7. The CDR3 has 13 amino acids. The germline CDR1 and CDR2 sequences are SQVTM and ANQGSEA. CDR3 protein: CSVADRGDRPQHF. The CDR3 DNA reads as TGCAGCGTTGCGGACAGGGGCGATCGGCCCCAGCATTTT.

In its sample, this clone was seen a few times. The chain uses TRBV6-4 and TRBJ2-1; 7 bases are shared with TRBD2. V was clipped by 4 bases and J by 8 bases; unmatched bases: 14. There are 16 residues in the CDR3. Per germline, CDR1 MRHNA and CDR2 SNTAGT. CDR3 bases: TGTGCCAGCAGTGCCATTCCGGCTAGCGGAGGCGATGAGCAGTTCTTC. Amino acids: CASSAIPASGGDEQFF.

This clone showed up just a few times. CDR3 nucleotide sequence: TGTGCCAGTAGCAGACAGGTGGATGAAAAACTGTTTTTT. Encoded protein: CASSRQVDEKLFF. The chain recombines TRBV19 with TRBJ1-4, with a tentative D call TRBD1 (6 bases). V lost 6 bases to trimming and J lost 6 bases, with 11 bases between them. CDR3 length: 13 residues. The germline V gene has CDR1 LNHDA and CDR2 SQIVND (reference sequence).

This clone was counted ten times or more. The chain uses TRBV28 and TRBJ1-2; possibly TRBD1 for D (6 bases). Trimming removed 1 base from V and 7 bases from J, with 16 bases in between. The CDR3 totals 15 residues. CDR1 is MDHEN, CDR2 SYDVKM, per germline. This chain's CDR3 is CASSLFGAQGSGYTF. The CDR3 DNA reads TGTGCCAGCAGTTTATTCGGAGCACAGGGTTCTGGCTACACCTTC.

The genes are TRBV19 and TRBJ1-5; perhaps TRBD1 as D (6 bases). The CDR3 covers 15 residues. V was shortened by 6 bases and J by 1 base, with 13 bases between the two germline ends. Germline CDR1 reads LNHDA; CDR2 reads SQIVND (reference sequence). This CDR3 is CASSNQGISNQPQHF. For the CDR3, the DNA is TGTGCCAGTAGCAATCAGGGGATAAGCAATCAGCCCCAGCATTTT.

About this clone: With a far larger clone one base away, a read error is the likely cause. The rearrangement joins TRBV27 to TRBJ2-7, with TRBD1 identical over 8 bases. The CDR3 length is 12 residues. Germline V gives CDR1 MNHEY, CDR2 SMNVEV (reference sequence). The CDR3 loop is CASSVHRGEQHF. As DNA, the CDR3 is TGTGCCAGCAGTGTCCACAGGGGGGAGCAGCACTTC.